This T cell receptor (beta chain) was found in a study of OX40 agonist ivuxolimab in advanced cancers. In terms of the full investigation: Ivuxolimab was a fully human IgG2 agonistic monoclonal antibody targeting the costimulatory receptor OX40 (CD134). Intravenous ivuxolimab was administered to patients every 2 weeks at six dose levels: 0.01, 0.1, 0.3, 1.5, 3 and 10 mg/kg. Among the 52 dose-escalation patients, approximately 20 had hepatocellular carcinoma, 15 or so melanoma, 9 renal cell carcinoma and 9 head and neck cancer. In the dose-escalation cohort, about four fifths of patients were male, and the mean age was approximately 60 years with a range of roughly 20 to 80. Patients were allowed to have had prior anti-PD-1, anti-PD-L1 or anti-CTLA-4 therapy, and approximately 40% of the dose-escalation patients had been treated with checkpoint inhibitors. Partial responses occurred in three dose-escalation patients: two with cutaneous melanoma and one with hepatocellular carcinoma. Peripheral TCRbeta sequencing aimed to test whether ivuxolimab altered TCR sequence diversity and caused clonal T-cell expansion. The paper covers the monotherapy dose-escalation part of the phase I ivuxolimab trial, which included N ≈ 52 patients. Overall results and qualifications from the work: Partial responders in the 0.1-3.0 mg/kg groups had among the lowest normalized peripheral clonal expansion, especially among CD8+ T cells. At doses of 0.1 to 3.0 mg/kg, clonal expansion of both CD4+ and CD8+ blood T cells was observed from baseline to week 6. Antigen specificity was not determined for the clonally expanded peripheral T cells. On average, CD8+ T cells showed more expanded clones than CD4+ T cells after ivuxolimab. Low levels of normalized T-cell clonal expansion were also shown by some nonresponding patients.

The trial excluded patients who had a history of autoimmune disease or who were on systemic immunosuppression. In every dose cohort, peripheral blood was drawn for TCR sequencing at baseline, cycle 4 day 1, and cycle 7 day 1. The samples were drawn from a first-in-human, open-label, multicenter phase I dose-escalation trial of ivuxolimab. Adults with locally advanced or metastatic head and neck squamous cell, hepatocellular, melanoma or renal cell carcinoma were enrolled in the trial. CD4+ and CD8+ T cells were sorted separately from peripheral blood before TCR sequencing. With respect to this clone: The antigen it binds to is not known. No qualities accompany the bases; no much larger clone lies one base away.

Genomic DNA was extracted from sorted cells for sequencing of the TCRbeta CDR3 region. TCRbeta CDR3 regions were sequenced using the immunoSEQ Assay. TCRdb retrieved this table from immuneACCESS and kept in-frame rearrangements only. Not all clones are present; in checked studies, unresolved V genes account for under half, and no reason is known for the remainder. Counted in this sample were under 100,000 clones; over 85% of them appeared once. The ten largest clonotypes hold under 0.7% of the sample. This sample comprised CD4+ or CD8+ T cells sorted from blood, obtained in a trial of the OX40 agonist ivuxolimab. The sequence came from an adult with an advanced solid tumor such as melanoma, head and neck, liver or kidney cancer.

CDR3 region: CASSSGLENSDTQYF. Read as DNA, the sequence is TGTGCCAGTAGCTCGGGACTCGAGAATTCAGATACGCAGTATTTT. This receptor chain uses TRBV19 and TRBJ2-3, and perhaps TRBD2 as D gene, on 6 matching bases. Deletion took 6 bases off V and 4 bases off J, with a span of 17 bases between the germline ends. Looking up the germline V gene (reference sequence) yields CDR1 LNHDA and CDR2 SQIVND. The CDR3 has 15 amino acids, counting the end cysteine and phenylalanine. Solely the CDR3 DNA is kept, with 45 bases framed from the first base.